These 28 T cell receptor beta chains originate from one sample sequenced in a study of blood T cell repertoires in COVID-19. The assay was immunoSEQ multiplex PCR, and TCRdb's table has in-frame clones only and misses some. The sample contains roughly 150,000 clones, roughly 84% of which appear only once. Sequenced material: PBMCs or T cells enriched from blood (not recorded which). The receptors here all came from a man aged 50-60 years in a cohort exposed to, infected with or recovered from COVID-19 (not recorded which).

This clone was seen a single time. The V call is TRBV27, the J call TRBJ1-1; the D gene is possibly TRBD1 (5 bases). From germline, CDR1 is MNHEY and CDR2 SMNVEV (reference sequence). Deletions cut 2 bases from V and 6 bases from J, with 16 bases between. The CDR3 runs 15 residues. This CDR3 is CASSLSLRGLSEAFF. CDR3 nucleotides: TGTGCCAGCAGTTTAAGCCTTAGGGGTTTGTCTGAAGCTTTCTTT.

The chain combines TRBV4-2 with TRBJ2-7; 12 nucleotides align to TRBD2. Germline V gene sequence: CDR1 LGHNA, CDR2 YNFKEQ. The ends lost 0 bases at V and 2 bases at J; junction bases unmatched: 8. The length of the CDR3 is 18 residues. This chain's CDR3 is CASSQDRLGLAGTYEQYF. DNA of the CDR3: TGTGCCAGCAGCCAAGATCGCCTAGGACTAGCGGGGACCTACGAGCAGTACTTC.

V gene TRBV18 combines with J gene TRBJ2-5; the match to TRBD2 covers 12 bases. Germline-derived CDR1 and CDR2 are KGHSH and LQKENI. V trimming: 4 bases; J trimming: 1 base; junction bases outside the gene matches: 7. This CDR3 contains 17 residues. The CDR3 spells CASSLRTSGDIQETQYF. Here the CDR3 DNA reads TGTGCCAGCTCACTACGGACTAGCGGGGATATCCAAGAGACCCAGTACTTC.

The CDR3 bases are TGCGCCAGCAGCTTGGTGCAGAACTATGGCTACACCTTC. Protein: CASSLVQNYGYTF. The rearrangement links TRBV5-1 to TRBJ1-2; no firm D call. CDR1 is SGHRS, CDR2 YFSETQ, per germline. This CDR3 contains 13 residues. V gave up 0 bases and J gave up 2 bases, with 5 bases separating them.

This chain links TRBV11-2 with TRBJ2-4; the match to TRBD2 covers 10 bases. CDR3 length: 17 amino acids. Germline assignment: CDR1 SGHAT and CDR2 FQNNGV. The V and J ends lost 7 bases and 0 bases, in that order; junction bases with no gene match: 9. The CDR3 DNA reads as TGTGCCAGCATTGAGCGGGGGGGCCTGAAAGCCAAAAACATTCAGTACTTC. Translation gives CASIERGGLKAKNIQYF.

This clone has just one count. The rearrangement links TRBV29-1 to TRBJ1-3; possible D gene TRBD1, 6 bases. Deletions cut 7 bases from V and 7 bases from J, with 14 bases between. This CDR3 comprises 12 residues. The germline gives CDR1 SQVTM, CDR2 ANQGSEA. This CDR3 is CSGQGFGNTIYF. CDR3 nucleotides: TGCAGCGGCCAGGGGTTCGGGAACACCATATATTTT.

This chain links TRBV2 with TRBJ2-4, with TRBD2 identical over 8 bases. V trimming: 6 bases; J trimming: 0 bases; junction bases outside the gene matches: 1. This CDR3 has 14 amino acids. The V gene's germline CDR1 is SNHLY and CDR2 FYNNEI. In DNA form, the CDR3 reads TGTGCCAGCAGCCTAGCGGGAGCCAAAAACATTCAGTACTTC. The encoded protein is CASSLAGAKNIQYF.

The chain recombines TRBV24-1 with TRBJ2-1; 11 positions match TRBD2. In germline, CDR1 is KGHDR, CDR2 SFDVKD. The CDR3 spans 16 residues. V gave up 3 bases and J gave up 6 bases; unmatched junction bases: 6. The CDR3 reads CATSDIAGGPPNEQFF. In nucleotides, the CDR3 is TGTGCCACCAGTGATATAGCGGGAGGGCCCCCCAATGAGCAGTTCTTC.

This chain joins TRBV10-3 and TRBJ2-1; D might be TRBD1 (7 bases). Germline values: CDR1 ENHRY, CDR2 SYGVKD. The V and J ends lost 0 bases and 8 bases respectively, with 17 bases between them. The CDR3 consists of 16 residues. The chain's CDR3 is CAISESRHQGGYEQFF. As DNA, the CDR3 is TGTGCCATCAGTGAGTCTCGGCACCAGGGGGGCTATGAGCAGTTCTTC.

This chain uses TRBV30 with TRBJ2-3, with 7 bases fitting TRBD2. Losses at the gene ends were 3 bases for V and 0 bases for J; bases not matched to a gene: 3. The CDR3 length is 14 residues. From germline, CDR1 is GTSNPN and CDR2 SVGIG (reference sequence). CDR3 loop: CAWRGGGSTDTQYF. In DNA form, the CDR3 reads TGTGCCTGGAGAGGCGGGGGAAGCACAGATACGCAGTATTTT.

This rearrangement joins TRBV4-1 to TRBJ2-3; 10 bases fit TRBD2. This CDR3 is 17 amino acids long. Germline lookup yields CDR1 MGHRA and CDR2 YSYEKL. V lost 1 base, J lost 2 bases, and 6 bases stayed unmatched. In DNA, the CDR3 is TGCGCCAGCAGCCAAGGGACTAGCGGCCCCACCACAGATACGCAGTATTTT. This encodes CASSQGTSGPTTDTQYF.

V usage is TRBV7-9 and J usage is TRBJ2-7; possible D gene TRBD1, 6 bases. The germline V gene has CDR1 SEHNR and CDR2 FQNEAQ (reference sequence). V lost 5 bases and J lost 0, with 23 bases in between. The CDR3 spans 18 residues. This CDR3 is CASSQPQGLTGSSYEQYF. In DNA, the CDR3 is TGTGCCAGCAGCCAGCCCCAAGGGTTGACAGGCAGCTCCTACGAGCAGTACTTC.

The chain employs TRBV28 and TRBJ2-1; 16 bases are shared with TRBD2. The ends lost 6 bases at V and 4 bases at J; junction bases unmatched: 18. The germline gives CDR1 MDHEN, CDR2 SYDVKM. The CDR3 has 21 amino acids. The CDR3: CASRATTGSGTSGRVYNEQFF. The CDR3, as DNA: TGTGCCAGCAGAGCCACTACAGGGTCCGGGACTAGCGGGAGGGTTTACAATGAGCAGTTCTTC.

The J gene is TRBJ1-5, the V gene TRBV19, with 10 nucleotides matching TRBD1. Germline V gene data show CDR1 as LNHDA and CDR2 as SQIVND (reference sequence). The CDR3 sequence is 15 residues long. V was pared by 5 bases and J by 2 bases, with 3 bases of the junction left unmatched. The CDR3, as DNA: TGTGCCAGTAGTCCAGACAGGGGGCGCAATCAGCCCCAGCATTTT. Translation: CASSPDRGRNQPQHF.

The DNA for the CDR3 is TGTGCCAGCAGGGGCTACAGGTATCAGCCCCAGCATTTT. It encodes CASRGYRYQPQHF. The chain has TRBV2 and TRBJ1-5; weak D call: TRBD1 (5 bases). The CDR3 sequence is 13 residues long. Trimming pared 6 bases from V and 5 bases from J, leaving 11 bases between. Germline lookup yields CDR1 SNHLY and CDR2 FYNNEI.

The chain combines TRBV7-2 with TRBJ1-5, with 7 bases fitting TRBD1. V lost 3 bases and J lost 2; bases outside the gene matches: 1. CDR1 is SGHTA and CDR2 is FQGNSA in the germline V gene. This CDR3 is 14 amino acids long. This CDR3 is CASSFGTGNQPQHF. Written as DNA, the CDR3 is TGTGCCAGCAGCTTCGGGACAGGCAATCAGCCCCAGCATTTT.

The J gene is TRBJ2-3, the V gene TRBV27, with a weak D call TRBD1 (7 bases). Germline loops: CDR1 MNHEY, CDR2 SMNVEV (reference sequence). V lost 6 bases to trimming and J lost 2 bases, with 21 bases between them. This CDR3 spans 17 amino acids. CDR3 nucleotides: TGTGCCAGCAGCCCCTGGAGGGGGCGACTATACACAGATACGCAGTATTTT. Amino acid sequence: CASSPWRGRLYTDTQYF.

This clone was recorded once. V is TRBV20-1 and J is TRBJ1-5; 9 bases map to TRBD1. The CDR3 runs 15 residues. V lost 3 bases to trimming and J lost 1 base; unmatched junction nucleotides: 4. Germline CDR1 is DFQATT and CDR2 is SNEGSKA (reference sequence). The CDR3 reads CSASVGQGSNQPQHF. As DNA, the CDR3 is TGCAGTGCTAGTGTAGGACAGGGGAGCAATCAGCCCCAGCATTTT.

V and J are TRBV4-1 and TRBJ2-3, with TRBD2 identical over 9 bases. The germline gives CDR1 MGHRA, CDR2 YSYEKL. The CDR3 is made up of 16 amino acids. After removal of 7 bases from V and 1 base from J, the junction contained 9 bases not matched to a gene. CDR3 in amino acids: CASTFGLANRTDTQYF. CDR3 sequence (DNA): TGCGCCAGCACCTTTGGACTAGCGAACCGCACAGATACGCAGTATTTT.

The chain joins TRBV6-5 to TRBJ2-5; D is undetermined. The CDR3 totals 12 residues. V lost 6 bases to trimming and J lost 2 bases, with 7 bases between them. Germline CDR1 is MNHEY and CDR2 is SVGAGI. DNA for the CDR3: TGTGCCAGCAGAACGCTACAAGAGACCCAGTACTTC. Protein: CASRTLQETQYF.

The V and J genes are TRBV2 and TRBJ2-2, with a possible D match to TRBD1 (6 bases). CDR1 and CDR2 from the germline V gene are SNHLY and FYNNEI. The CDR3 length is 15 residues. Trimming cost V 2 bases and J 4 bases, with 11 bases left between them. CDR3 sequence: CASSEMAGATGELFF. Written as DNA, the CDR3 is TGTGCCAGCAGTGAAATGGCAGGGGCCACCGGGGAGCTGTTTTTT.

This clone has a single count. The chain recombines TRBV7-6 with TRBJ2-7; weak D call: TRBD1 (6 bases). With 3 bases removed from V and 2 bases from J, the gap between germline ends came to 23 bases. The V gene's germline CDR1 is SGHVS and CDR2 FNYEAQ. CDR3 length: 18 residues. In DNA form, the CDR3 reads TGTGCCAGCAGCTTTAACCCAGGCACAGGGTCTTCTACCTACGAGCAGTACTTC. This encodes CASSFNPGTGSSTYEQYF. Supplemented by reference TRBV7-6 and TRBJ2-7, the full variable domain reads GAGVSQSPRYKVTKRGQDVALRCDPISGHVSLYWYRQALGQGPEFLTYFNYEAQQDKSGLPNDRFSAERPEGSISTLTIQRTEQRDSAMYRCASSFNPGTGSSTYEQYFGPGTRLTVT.

CDR3 protein: CASGEVGSAQPQHF. The CDR3 bases are TGTGCCAGCGGGGAGGTGGGGTCGGCTCAGCCCCAGCATTTT. The J gene is TRBJ1-5, the V gene TRBV7-9; D call uncertain. CDR3 size: 14 residues. The germline V gene encodes CDR1 SEHNR and CDR2 FQNEAQ (reference sequence). Trimming removed 8 bases at V and 6 bases at J, with 17 bases between.

V and J are TRBV24-1 and TRBJ2-1; a possible D gene is TRBD2 (6 bases). With 4 bases removed from V and 10 bases from J, the gap between germline ends came to 7 bases. CDR3 length equals 11 residues. Germline V gene data show CDR1 as KGHDR and CDR2 as SFDVKD. CDR3 DNA sequence: TGTGCCACCAGTGAGGGAGGAGAGCAGTTCTTC. Amino acid sequence: CATSEGGEQFF.

V gene TRBV4-1 combines with J gene TRBJ1-4, with 7 bases fitting TRBD1. The CDR3 runs 18 residues. With V trimmed by 1 base and J by 8 bases, 16 bases remained unmatched. The germline CDR1 and CDR2 sequences are MGHRA and YSYEKL. The CDR3 region has the DNA TGCGCCAGCAGCCAAGCAATCGCGATCCTGGACAGGCGGGAAAAACTGTTTTTT. Translated, it gives CASSQAIAILDRREKLFF.

In this sample, this clone turned up a few times. The V gene is TRBV28, the J gene TRBJ1-4, with TRBD1 matching over 7 bases. Trimming cost V 4 bases and J 5 bases; bases outside gene matches: 4. The CDR3 length is 14 residues. CDR1 is MDHEN and CDR2 is SYDVKM in the germline V gene. CDR3 sequence reads: CASSSGTENEKLFF. The CDR3 DNA is TGTGCCAGCAGTTCCGGGACAGAAAATGAAAAACTGTTTTTT. The complete variable domain, with remaining parts taken from reference TRBV28 and TRBJ1-4, reads DVKVTQSSRYLVKRTGEKVFLECVQDMDHENMFWYRQDPGLGLRLIYFSYDVKMKEKGDIPEGYSVSREKKERFSLILESASTNQTSMYLCASSSGTENEKLFFGSGTQLSVL.

The chain recombines TRBV11-2 with TRBJ2-7; tentatively, D is TRBD1 (6 bases). Germline CDR1 reads SGHAT; CDR2 reads FQNNGV. Trimming took 3 bases from V and 4 from J, leaving 13 bases between them. This CDR3 is 14 amino acids long. The CDR3 sequence: CASSLAGTRYEQYF. The CDR3 DNA is TGTGCCAGCAGCTTGGCCGGGACAAGGTACGAGCAGTACTTC.

The rearrangement links TRBV7-8 to TRBJ2-5, with a weak D call TRBD1 (6 bases). Trimming pared 4 bases from V and 3 bases from J, leaving 15 bases between. CDR3 length: 15 amino acids. Germline V CDR1 and CDR2: SGHVS, FQNEAQ. Written as DNA, the CDR3 is TGTGCCAGCAGCTACCTGGGGGCAGATGAAGAGACCCAGTACTTC. Translated, it gives CASSYLGADEETQYF. The entire variable domain, with the rest obtained from reference TRBV7-8 and TRBJ2-5, is as follows: GAGVSQSPRYKVAKRGQDVALRCDPISGHVSLFWYQQALGQGPEFLTYFQNEAQLDKSGLPSDRFFAERPEGSVSTLKIQRTQQEDSAVYLCASSYLGADEETQYFGPGTRLLVL.